This T cell receptor (beta chain) was identified in a study of cytomegalovirus exposure and HLA in healthy donors. This CDR3 has 16 residues. The germline V gene has CDR1 LNHDA and CDR2 SQIVND (reference sequence). Losses at the gene ends were 5 bases for V and 6 bases for J; bases not matched to a gene: 13. Whole-study findings and limits: Available immune exposure information covered CMV serostatus only. While the bulk of TCR sequences proved rare, some public TCRs turned up in many donors.

In regard to this clone: Its antigen is unidentified.

PCR primers comprised 60 Vbeta and 13 Jbeta primers. Only in-frame clones appear in the TCRdb table, and some are missing; sequencing was by immunoSEQ multiplex PCR. The sample records over 150,000 clones, 79% being singletons. The source material was PBMCs. The clonotype was recovered from a man between 25 and 39 years old in good health and CMV-seropositive. The gene calls are TRBV19 and TRBJ1-5; 7 positions match TRBD1. The CDR3 coding sequence is TGTGCCAGTAGTGAAAGGGGGCGTTCCGCCGGTCAGCCCCAGCATTTT. Residues: CASSERGRSAGQPQHF.